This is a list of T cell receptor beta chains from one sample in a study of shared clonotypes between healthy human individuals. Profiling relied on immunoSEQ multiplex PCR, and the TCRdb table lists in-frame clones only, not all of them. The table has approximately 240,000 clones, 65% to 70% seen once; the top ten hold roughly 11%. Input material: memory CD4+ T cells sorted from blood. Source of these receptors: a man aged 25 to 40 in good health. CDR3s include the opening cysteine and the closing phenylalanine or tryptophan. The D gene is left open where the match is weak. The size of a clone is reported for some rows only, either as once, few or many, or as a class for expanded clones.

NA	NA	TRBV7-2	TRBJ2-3	TGTGCCAGCAGCTTTAGTACAGGGGATACGCAGTATTTT	CASSFSTGDTQYF
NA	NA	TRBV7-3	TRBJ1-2	TGTGCCAGCAGCTTAAGTACTCTGGGGGATGGCTACACCTTC	CASSLSTLGDGYTF
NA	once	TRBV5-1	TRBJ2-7	TGCGCCAGCAGCTTGGTACGGGGTTCCGGCCACGAGCAGTACTTC	CASSLVRGSGHEQYF
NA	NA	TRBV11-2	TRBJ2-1	TGTGCCAGCAGCTTAGACCATGAGCAGTTCTTC	CASSLDHEQFF
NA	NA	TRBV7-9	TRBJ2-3	TGTGCCAGCAGCGGCTCGGATACGCAGTATTTT	CASSGSDTQYF
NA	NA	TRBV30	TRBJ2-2	TGTGCCTGGAGTCAGGGGACCGGGGAGCTGTTTTTT	CAWSQGTGELFF
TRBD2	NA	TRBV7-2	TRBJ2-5	TGTGCCAGCAGGTCGACTAGCGGGTTGGGAGCGGAGACCCAGTACTTC	CASRSTSGLGAETQYF
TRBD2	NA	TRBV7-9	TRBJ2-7	TGTGCCAGCAGCCCGCTAGCGGGAATATCCTACGAGCAGTACTTC	CASSPLAGISYEQYF
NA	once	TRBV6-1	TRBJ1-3	TGTGCCAGCAGTGATCCGGGGGGGTTCTCTGGAAACACCATATATTTT	CASSDPGGFSGNTIYF
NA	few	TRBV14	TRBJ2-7	TGTGCCAGCAGCCAAGTACAAGAGCCCTACGAGCAGTACTTC	CASSQVQEPYEQYF
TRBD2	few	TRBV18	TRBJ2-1	TGTGCCAGCTCACCTTTCCTCACTACTAGCGGATCCTACAATGAGCAGTTCTTC	CASSPFLTTSGSYNEQFF
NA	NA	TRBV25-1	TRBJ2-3	TGTGCCAGCAGTCGGGAATCTGCGGCGGCGCAGTATTTT	CASSRESAAAQYF
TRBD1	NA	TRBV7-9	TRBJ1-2	TGTGCCAGCACCTGGGACAGCTCTATGGGCTACACCTTC	CASTWDSSMGYTF
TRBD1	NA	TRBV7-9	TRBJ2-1	TGTGCCAGCAGCCTAACCCGGGACAGGACTGGGAATGAGCAGTTCTTC	CASSLTRDRTGNEQFF
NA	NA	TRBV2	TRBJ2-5	TGTGCCAGCAGTGGTCAACAAGAGACCCAGTACTTC	CASSGQQETQYF
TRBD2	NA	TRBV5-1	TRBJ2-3	TGCGCCAGCAGCTGGCCATTAGCGGGAGGTTCAACAGATACGCAGTATTTT	CASSWPLAGGSTDTQYF
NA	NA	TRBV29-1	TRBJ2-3	TGCAGCGTTGGGGACCGGACGCAGTATTTT	CSVGDRTQYF
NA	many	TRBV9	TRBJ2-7	TGTGCCAGCAGCGCGGGCCCTAGCTCCTACGAGCAGTACTTC	CASSAGPSSYEQYF
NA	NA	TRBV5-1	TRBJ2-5	TGCGCCAGCAGCTTGGTGTCAGCCCAAGAGACCCAGTACTTC	CASSLVSAQETQYF
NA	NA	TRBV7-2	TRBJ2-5	TGTGCCAGCAGCTTAAGGGGCGGGGCCGAGGGGACCCAGTACTTC	CASSLRGGAEGTQYF
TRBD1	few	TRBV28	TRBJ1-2	TGTGCCAGCAGCGGGACAGGGGGCTATGGCTACACCTTC	CASSGTGGYGYTF
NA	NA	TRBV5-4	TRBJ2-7	TGTGCCAGCAGCTCCCAGGGCTTCGAGCAGTACTTC	CASSSQGFEQYF
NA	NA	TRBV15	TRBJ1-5	TGTGCCACCAGCAGAGACCCTGGTGGGAGCAATCAGCCCCAGCATTTT	CATSRDPGGSNQPQHF
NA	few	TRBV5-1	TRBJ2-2	TGCGCCAGCAGCTTGGGGGGATACCCAATCGGGGAGCTGTTTTTT	CASSLGGYPIGELFF
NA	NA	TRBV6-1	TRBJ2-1	TGTGCCAGCAGTGAACTGGGTTCCTACAATGAGCAGTTCTTC	CASSELGSYNEQFF
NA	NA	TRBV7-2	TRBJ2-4	TGTGCCAGCAGCTTAGAGGTAGCCAAAAACATTCAGTACTTC	CASSLEVAKNIQYF
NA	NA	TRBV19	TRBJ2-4	TGTGCCAGTAGTATAGCTGGTCAAACAACTCAGTACTTC	CASSIAGQTTQYF
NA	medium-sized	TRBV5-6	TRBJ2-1	TGTGCCAGCAGCCAATTCCGGGGAGAGCGAATGAGTGAGCAGTTCTTC	CASSQFRGERMSEQFF
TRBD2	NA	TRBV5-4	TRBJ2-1	TGTGCCAGCAGCCACGCGGGACTAGCGGCCCTCCGGCAGTTCTTC	CASSHAGLAALRQFF